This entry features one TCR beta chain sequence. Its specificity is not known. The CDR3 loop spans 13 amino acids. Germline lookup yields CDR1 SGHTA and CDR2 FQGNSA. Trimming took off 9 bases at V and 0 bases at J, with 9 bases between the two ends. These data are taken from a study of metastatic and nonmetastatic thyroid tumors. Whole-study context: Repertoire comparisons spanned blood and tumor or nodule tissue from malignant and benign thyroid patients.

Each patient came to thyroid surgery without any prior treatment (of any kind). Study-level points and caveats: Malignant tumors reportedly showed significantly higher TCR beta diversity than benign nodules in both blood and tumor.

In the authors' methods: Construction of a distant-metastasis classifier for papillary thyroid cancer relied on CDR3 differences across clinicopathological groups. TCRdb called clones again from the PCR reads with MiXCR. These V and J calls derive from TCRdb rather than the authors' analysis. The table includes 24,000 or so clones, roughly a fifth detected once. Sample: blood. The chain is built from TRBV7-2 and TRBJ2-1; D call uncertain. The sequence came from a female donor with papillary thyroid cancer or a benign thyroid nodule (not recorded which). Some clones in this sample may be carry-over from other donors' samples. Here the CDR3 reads CASRESSYNEQFF. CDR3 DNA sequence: TGTGCCAGTCGAGAGAGCTCCTACAATGAGCAGTTCTTC.